The 29 T cell receptor beta chains given below trace back to one sample, sequenced in a study of identical twins. Each CDR3 protein gets one entry after TCRdb re-called the 5' RACE reads with MiXCR. The sample has about 690,000 distinct CDR3 sequences, about 20% seen once; the top ten hold about 4.3%. These data also formed part of another study, on T cells expressing NK-cell markers.

Sequences were obtained from PBMCs. The receptors originated from a woman in her late teens or twenties in good health.

This chain uses TRBV29-1 with TRBJ1-1; D ambiguous. Between the trimmed V and J ends, which lost 1 base and 6 bases, there was a span of 6 bases. CDR3 length: 11 amino acids. The germline V gene encodes CDR1 SQVTM and CDR2 ANQGSEA. The CDR3 DNA reads as TGCAGCGTTGAAGGATCAGCTGAAGCTTTCTTT. Amino acid sequence: CSVEGSAEAFF.

This chain connects TRBV5-1 to TRBJ2-1, with D hard to call. V dropped 2 bases and J dropped 3 bases, with 12 bases sitting between them. This CDR3 is built from 15 residues. Germline V gene sequence: CDR1 SGHRS, CDR2 YFSETQ. The CDR3 spells CASSLQTGRYNEQFF. The CDR3 nucleotides are TGCGCCAGCAGCTTACAGACTGGTCGCTACAATGAGCAGTTCTTC. Drawing the rest from reference TRBV5-1 and TRBJ2-1, the complete variable domain is KAGVTQTPRYLIKTRGQQVTLSCSPISGHRSVSWYQQTPGQGLQFLFEYFSETQRNKGNFPGRFSGRQFSNSRSEMNVSTLELGDSALYLCASSLQTGRYNEQFFGPGTRLTVL.

This sequence joins TRBV9 and TRBJ1-2; 7 bases fit TRBD1. CDR1 is SGDLS and CDR2 is YYNGEE in the germline V gene. The CDR3 length is 15 residues. The V and J ends lost 5 bases and 4 bases, in that order; junction bases with no gene match: 11. The CDR3: CASSPQQGLGYGYTF. DNA of the CDR3: TGTGCCAGCAGTCCTCAACAGGGGTTAGGCTATGGCTACACCTTC.

This clonotype was detected many times. CDR3 nucleotide sequence: TGTGCCATCAGAATGACTAGCGGGTCCTACGAGCAGTACTTC. Its protein is CAIRMTSGSYEQYF. The chain employs TRBV10-3 and TRBJ2-7, with TRBD2 identical over 10 bases. Germline-derived CDR1 and CDR2 are ENHRY and SYGVKD. This CDR3 has 14 amino acids. The J segment lost 1 base and the V segment lost 6 bases, leaving 3 bases of the junction unmatched.

This clonotype was observed a few times. The rearrangement uses TRBV12-3 or TRBV12-4 and TRBJ1-5, with 7 bases fitting TRBD1. This CDR3 has 14 amino acids. J lost 7 bases, V lost 4 bases, and 7 bases had no gene match. CDR3 DNA: TGTGCCAGCAGTTCGACAGGGAGGTTGCAGCCCCAGCATTTT. This encodes CASSSTGRLQPQHF.

This clonotype has more than one count but fewer than ten. This rearrangement joins TRBV29-1 to TRBJ1-4, with unresolved D. The CDR3 totals 12 residues. Trimming stripped 3 bases from V and 8 bases from J, with 10 bases between. Germline V gene lookup returns CDR1 SQVTM and CDR2 ANQGSEA. The CDR3 here is CSVDSAGEKLFF. CDR3 in DNA: TGCAGCGTTGACTCGGCGGGGGAAAAACTGTTTTTT.

This clonotype has a count of ten or more. The chain combines TRBV29-1 with TRBJ2-7; 7 bases match TRBD1. CDR3 length: 13 residues. Germline V gives CDR1 SQVTM, CDR2 ANQGSEA. The CDR3 sequence is CRPPGQSSYEQYF. CDR3 DNA sequence: TGCAGGCCCCCGGGACAGAGCTCCTACGAGCAGTACTTC.

The rearrangement links TRBV4-1 to TRBJ1-4; 8 bases are shared with TRBD1. V shed 3 bases and J 7 bases; nucleotides not matched to a gene: 7. Germline CDR1 is MGHRA and CDR2 is YSYEKL. The CDR3 is 15 amino acids. This CDR3 is CASSQGGQGLEKLFF. CDR3 nucleotides: TGCGCCAGCAGCCAGGGTGGACAGGGCCTTGAAAAACTGTTTTTT.

A few counts support this clonotype. J is TRBJ2-1 and V is TRBV4-1; D remains ambiguous. Trimming stripped 1 base from V and 4 bases from J, with 8 bases between. There are 14 residues in the CDR3. Germline V gene data show CDR1 as MGHRA and CDR2 as YSYEKL. The CDR3 reads CASSQGPSYNEQFF. In DNA, the CDR3 is TGCGCCAGCAGCCAAGGGCCTTCATACAATGAGCAGTTCTTC.

This clonotype was detected only once. V gene TRBV9 combines with J gene TRBJ2-1, with TRBD2 matching 10 bases. Per the germline V gene, CDR1 is SGDLS and CDR2 is YYNGEE. Germline trimming cut 4 bases from V and 3 bases from J; bases unmatched to any gene: 7. The CDR3 is 16 amino acids. The CDR3 here is CASSPRTSGFYNEQFF. The CDR3 DNA reads as TGTGCCAGCAGCCCTAGGACTAGCGGCTTCTACAATGAGCAGTTCTTC.

The genes are TRBV12-3 or TRBV12-4 and TRBJ2-5; TRBD2 aligns across 12 bases. The CDR3 sequence is 16 residues long. V lost 3 bases to trimming and J lost 5 bases; unmatched junction nucleotides: 7. This CDR3 reads CASSLSLAGGHETQYF. The CDR3 DNA follows: TGTGCCAGCAGTTTGAGTCTAGCGGGGGGGCATGAGACCCAGTACTTC.

This rearrangement joins TRBV5-1 to TRBJ2-1; 10 bases match TRBD1. Germline CDR1 SGHRS, CDR2 YFSETQ. The CDR3 covers 16 residues. V trimming: 1 base; J trimming: 4 bases; junction bases outside the gene matches: 5. CDR3 amino acids: CASSLRDRGNYNEQFF. In DNA, the CDR3 is TGCGCCAGCAGCTTGAGGGACAGGGGAAATTACAATGAGCAGTTCTTC.

In its sample, this clonotype was seen a few times. V and J are TRBV6-6 and TRBJ1-3; D call uncertain. The CDR3 contains 13 residues. CDR1 is MNHNY, CDR2 SVGAGI, per germline (reference sequence). Trimming took off 8 bases at V and 2 bases at J, with 10 bases between the two ends. The CDR3 region is CASGTAPGNTIYF. The CDR3 region has the DNA TGTGCCAGCGGAACAGCCCCTGGAAACACCATATATTTT.

V and J are TRBV2 and TRBJ2-7; D is unresolved. Trimming pared 2 bases from V and 1 base from J, leaving 6 bases between. This CDR3 spans 13 amino acids. Germline CDR1 is SNHLY and CDR2 is FYNNEI. The CDR3, as DNA: TGTGCCAGCAGTGAAAGAATTTCCTACGAGCAGTACTTC. Translating gives CASSERISYEQYF.

The table lists this clonotype with many counts. The genes are TRBV2 and TRBJ2-1; D is unresolved. Trimming took off 5 bases at V and 4 bases at J, with 15 bases between the two ends. The CDR3 totals 15 residues. Germline V gene lookup returns CDR1 SNHLY and CDR2 FYNNEI. CDR3 bases: TGTGCCAGCAGTTTTCGACTGGGCCCATACAATGAGCAGTTCTTC. Translation: CASSFRLGPYNEQFF. The full variable domain, in which reference TRBV2 and TRBJ2-1 provide the parts outside the CDR3, is EPEVTQTPSHQVTQMGQEVILRCVPISNHLYFYWYRQILGQKVEFLVSFYNNEISEKSEIFDDQFSVERPDGSNFTLKIRSTKLEDSAMYFCASSFRLGPYNEQFFGPGTRLTVL.

This clonotype was seen only a few times. The V call is TRBV6-2 or TRBV6-3, the J call TRBJ2-2; the match to TRBD1 covers 8 bases. Unmatched junction bases numbered 13, after V lost 6 bases and J lost 7 bases. Germline CDR1 reads MNHEY; CDR2 reads SVGEGT. The CDR3 is 16 amino acids. In DNA, the CDR3 is TGTGCCAGCAGCCCTCAGGGGGCGCTATACAACGGGGAGCTGTTTTTT. It specifies CASSPQGALYNGELFF.

The chain is built from TRBV6-5 and TRBJ2-1, with D possibly being TRBD1 or TRBD2 (5 bases each). V was trimmed by 5 bases and J by 9 bases, leaving 11 bases between them. Germline CDR1 MNHEY, CDR2 SVGAGI. This CDR3 comprises 12 residues. CDR3 sequence reads: CASSTGGGEQFF. CDR3 coding DNA: TGTGCCAGCAGTACAGGAGGAGGTGAGCAGTTCTTC.

A few counts support this clonotype. The V gene is TRBV20-1, the J gene TRBJ1-3, with D tentatively TRBD1 (6 bases). Germline loops: CDR1 DFQATT, CDR2 SNEGSKA (reference sequence). The CDR3 contains 15 residues. V was shortened by 5 bases and J by 0 bases, with 14 bases between the two germline ends. CDR3 loop: CSAQDRAISGNTIYF. In nucleotides, the CDR3 is TGCAGTGCTCAGGACAGAGCGATCTCTGGAAACACCATATATTTT.

V gene TRBV5-1 combines with J gene TRBJ2-2; 7 positions agree with TRBD1. The CDR3 has 15 residues. Germline assignment: CDR1 SGHRS and CDR2 YFSETQ. The trim removed 4 bases at V and 5 bases at J, leaving 8 bases unmatched. In nucleotides, the CDR3 is TGCGCCAGCAGCCCGGGACAGTCTGGGACCGGGGAGCTGTTTTTT. It yields the protein CASSPGQSGTGELFF.

This clonotype was counted a few times. The gene calls are TRBV6-5 and TRBJ1-1; D might be TRBD1 (6 bases). The V gene lost 6 bases and the J gene lost 8 bases, with 13 bases spanning the gap. There are 12 residues in the CDR3. Looked up from germline, CDR1 is MNHEY and CDR2 is SVGAGI. The CDR3 DNA is TGTGCCAGCAGAACTACCGGGACAGAAGCTTTCTTT. It yields the protein CASRTTGTEAFF.

The chain joins TRBV10-3 to TRBJ1-5, with D maybe TRBD1 (6 bases). This CDR3 comprises 14 residues. Per germline, CDR1 ENHRY and CDR2 SYGVKD. With 4 bases removed from V and 6 bases from J, the gap between germline ends came to 13 bases. As DNA, the CDR3 is TGTGCCATCAGTGGAAGAGGGGGTGGTCAGCCCCAGCATTTT. Encoded protein: CAISGRGGGQPQHF.

The chain joins TRBV7-3 to TRBJ1-1; D is uncertain. Trimming took 5 bases from V and 5 from J, leaving 18 bases between them. Germline-derived CDR1 and CDR2 are SGHTA and FQGTGA. This CDR3 has 15 amino acids. The CDR3 nucleotides are TGTGCCAGCAGCATACAAGGACGGCCCGTAACTGAAGCTTTCTTT. As protein: CASSIQGRPVTEAFF.

The V gene is TRBV24-1, the J gene TRBJ2-2; unclear D gene. The CDR3 has 14 amino acids. V was clipped by 0 bases and J by 6 bases, with 7 bases between them. From germline, CDR1 is KGHDR and CDR2 SFDVKD. CDR3 amino acids: CATSDLHGAGELFF. The CDR3 nucleotides read TGTGCCACCAGTGATTTGCACGGAGCCGGGGAGCTGTTTTTT.

The gene calls are TRBV7-2 and TRBJ2-7; no reliable D call. In germline, CDR1 is SGHTA, CDR2 FQGNSA. Trimming took 2 bases from V and 0 from J, leaving 11 bases between them. The CDR3 covers 15 residues. In DNA form, the CDR3 reads TGTGCCAGCAGCTTAAGGGCCGTGACCTCCTACGAGCAGTACTTC. This translates into CASSLRAVTSYEQYF. The entire variable domain, with the rest obtained from reference TRBV7-2 and TRBJ2-7, is as follows: GAGVSQSPSNKVTEKGKDVELRCDPISGHTALYWYRQSLGQGLEFLIYFQGNSAPDKSGLPSDRFSAERTGGSVSTLTIQRTQQEDSAVYLCASSLRAVTSYEQYFGPGTRLTVT.

The chain carries TRBV7-2 and TRBJ2-4, with TRBD2 identical over 8 bases. Germline assignment: CDR1 SGHTA and CDR2 FQGNSA. After removal of 0 bases from V and 3 bases from J, the junction contained 16 bases not matched to a gene. This CDR3 has 20 amino acids. Here the CDR3 DNA reads TGTGCCAGCAGCTTAGCGGGGCGGGAGACGTCGGCGGGGGGCAAAAACATTCAGTACTTC. This encodes CASSLAGRETSAGGKNIQYF.

This clonotype was found a few times. The chain is built from TRBV27 and TRBJ2-7; 7 bases agree with TRBD2. Trimming took 6 bases from V and 2 from J; bases not matched to a gene: 4. The CDR3 consists of 13 residues. Germline lookup yields CDR1 MNHEY and CDR2 SMNVEV (reference sequence). CDR3 coding DNA: TGTGCCAGCAGACACGGACTAGCCTACGAGCAGTACTTC. Translation: CASRHGLAYEQYF.

The chain joins TRBV6-2 or TRBV6-3 to TRBJ2-3; tentative D call: TRBD1 (6 bases). This CDR3 comprises 14 residues. The V and J ends lost 0 bases and 9 bases respectively, with 13 bases between them. Germline CDR1 MNHEY, CDR2 SVGEGT. The CDR3 sequence: CASSYSIRTATQYF. The CDR3 nucleotides read TGTGCCAGCAGTTACTCGATCAGGACAGCAACGCAGTATTTT.

Turning to this clonotype: A read error may explain this, as a much larger clone is one base away. The genes are TRBV7-2 and TRBJ2-2, with 12 bases matching TRBD2. Germline CDR1 and CDR2: SGHTA and FQGNSA. The CDR3 has 15 amino acids. After removal of 4 bases from V and 4 bases from J, the junction contained 1 base not matched to a gene. The CDR3 DNA reads TGTGCCAGCAGCTCACTAGCGGGGGGCACCGGGGAGCTGTTTTTT. It yields the protein CASSSLAGGTGELFF.

This clonotype was counted between two and nine times. This CDR3 reads CASSLEQGEETQYF. The CDR3, as DNA: TGTGCCAGCAGCTTAGAACAGGGGGAGGAGACCCAGTACTTC. V gene TRBV7-2 combines with J gene TRBJ2-5; 8 bases are shared with TRBD1. Germline V gene lookup returns CDR1 SGHTA and CDR2 FQGNSA. This CDR3 is built from 14 residues. V was clipped by 1 base and J by 5 bases; unmatched bases: 3.